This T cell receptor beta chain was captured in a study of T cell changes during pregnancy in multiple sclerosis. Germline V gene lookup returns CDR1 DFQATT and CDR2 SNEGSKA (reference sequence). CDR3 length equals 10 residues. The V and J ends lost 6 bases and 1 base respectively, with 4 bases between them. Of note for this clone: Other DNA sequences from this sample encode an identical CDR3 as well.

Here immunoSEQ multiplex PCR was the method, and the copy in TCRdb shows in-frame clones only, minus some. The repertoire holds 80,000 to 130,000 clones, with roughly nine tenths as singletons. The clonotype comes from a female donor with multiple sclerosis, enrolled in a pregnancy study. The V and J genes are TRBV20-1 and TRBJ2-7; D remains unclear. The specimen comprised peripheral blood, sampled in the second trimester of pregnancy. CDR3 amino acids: CSASSYEQYF. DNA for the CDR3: TGCAGTGCCTCGTCCTACGAGCAGTACTTC.